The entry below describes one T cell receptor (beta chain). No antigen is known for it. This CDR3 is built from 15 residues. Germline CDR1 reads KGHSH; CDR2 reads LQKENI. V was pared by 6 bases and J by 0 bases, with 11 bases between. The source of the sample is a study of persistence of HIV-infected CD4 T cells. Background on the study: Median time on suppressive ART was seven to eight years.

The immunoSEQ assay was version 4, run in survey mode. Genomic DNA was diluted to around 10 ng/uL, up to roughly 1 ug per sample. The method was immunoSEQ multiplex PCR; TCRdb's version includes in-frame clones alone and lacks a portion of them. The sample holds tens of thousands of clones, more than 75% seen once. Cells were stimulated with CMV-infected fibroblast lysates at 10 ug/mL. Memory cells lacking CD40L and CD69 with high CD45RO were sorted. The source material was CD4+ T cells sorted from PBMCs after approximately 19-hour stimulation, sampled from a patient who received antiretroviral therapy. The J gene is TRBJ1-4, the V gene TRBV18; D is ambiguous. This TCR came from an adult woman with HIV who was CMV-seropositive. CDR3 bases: TGTGCCAGCTCCCTCTTCCGTCCAACTAATGAAAAACTGTTTTTT. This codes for CASSLFRPTNEKLFF.